Described below is a single T cell receptor beta chain sequence and its context. These data belong to a study of control samples from healthy donors and cancer patients. Using immunoSEQ multiplex PCR, the repertoire was profiled, and TCRdb retains in-frame clones only, with some absent. The sample shows more than 85,000 clones, about 92% of them seen only once. The CDR3 contains 10 residues. Trimming left V 5 bases short and J 10 bases short, with 5 bases between. Germline CDR1 reads ENHRY; CDR2 reads SYGVKD. The sequence was obtained from a woman aged 18-30 years in good health. V gene TRBV10-3 combines with J gene TRBJ1-4, with D unresolved. Source material: blood. Here the CDR3 DNA reads TGTGCCATCAGTACGGCAAAACTGTTTTTT. Translation gives CAISTAKLFF.